Listed below are T cell receptor beta chains from one sample, sequenced in a study of T cells after yellow fever vaccination. In TCRdb, the 5' RACE reads were re-called with MiXCR into one record per CDR3 protein. The sample has around 260,000 distinct CDR3 sequences; 5.2% are singletons. Material: CD4+ T cells sorted from PBMCs, obtained on the day of the yellow fever booster vaccination. The receptors derive from a man aged 18 to 29 who received the YFV17D yellow fever vaccine. The conserved cysteine and the conserved F or W are not part of the CDR3 here.

V: TRBV29-1
J: TRBJ2-2
CDR3: SNWCPTEASVNTGELF

V: TRBV5-1
J: TRBJ2-3
CDR3: ASSVLAGLGDTQY

V: TRBV5-1
J: TRBJ1-3
CDR3: ASSADLSGNTIY

V: TRBV19
J: TRBJ1-1
CDR3: ASSIGQGYTEAF

V: TRBV5-4
J: TRBJ2-6
CDR3: ASSYAGGANVLT

V: TRBV5-1
J: TRBJ1-2
CDR3: ASSLARGGDGYT

V: TRBV24-1
J: TRBJ2-2
CDR3: ATSDPRGGELF

V: TRBV3-1
J: TRBJ2-3
CDR3: ASSQDPARGRNTQY

V: TRBV4-3
J: TRBJ2-1
CDR3: ASSQLGDSYNEQF

V: TRBV5-1
J: TRBJ1-5
CDR3: ASSSGVSNQPQH

V: TRBV18
J: TRBJ1-5
CDR3: ASSPTWGSYQPQH

V: TRBV5-1
J: TRBJ1-1
CDR3: ASSLGDGDTEAF

V: TRBV6-6
J: TRBJ1-4
CDR3: ASSYPRGGEKLF

V: TRBV7-3
J: TRBJ2-3
CDR3: ASRWGTSPFHTQY

V: TRBV3-1
J: TRBJ1-2
CDR3: ASSRERGYT

V: TRBV19
J: TRBJ2-2
CDR3: ASTRNGGTNTGELF

V: TRBV11-2
J: TRBJ2-1
CDR3: ASRSLGYNEQF

V: TRBV5-1
J: TRBJ2-3
CDR3: ASSLTGAGTDTQY

V: TRBV7-2
J: TRBJ2-3
CDR3: ASSLVGTSTDTQY

V: TRBV28
J: TRBJ1-5
CDR3: AAALGGGGNQPQH

V: TRBV29-1
J: TRBJ1-1
CDR3: SVEVFRNTEAF

V: TRBV30
J: TRBJ1-1
CDR3: AWSVRDRWDDLNTEAF

V: TRBV5-1
J: TRBJ2-5
CDR3: ASSSGTGETQY

V: TRBV6-2/TRBV6-3
J: TRBJ2-3
CDR3: ASSYWTKADTQY

V: TRBV5-5
J: TRBJ1-5
CDR3: ASSPRQGTVSNQPQH

V: TRBV7-2
J: TRBJ2-3
CDR3: ASSPRLSADTQY

V: TRBV6-1
J: TRBJ2-1
CDR3: ASSEGGDEQF

V: TRBV5-1
J: TRBJ2-3
CDR3: ASRLAGATDTQY

V: TRBV11-2
J: TRBJ2-7
CDR3: ASSLVWDGSYEQY

V: TRBV12-3/TRBV12-4
J: TRBJ1-5
CDR3: ASSRQGAGQPQH

V: TRBV11-2
J: TRBJ1-2
CDR3: ASSLGGGLANYGYT

V: TRBV20-1
J: TRBJ2-3
CDR3: SAPGQSTDTQY

V: TRBV10-1
J: TRBJ2-3
CDR3: ASSDVQRGVVNTQY

V: TRBV19
J: TRBJ2-7
CDR3: ASSYRDTYEQY

V: TRBV5-5
J: TRBJ1-2
CDR3: ASSRVPTGGEIYGYT

V: TRBV29-1
J: TRBJ1-1
CDR3: SFTMGAGAF

V: TRBV4-3
J: TRBJ1-1
CDR3: ASSPPLGTGAEAF

V: TRBV29-1
J: TRBJ1-2
CDR3: SVEAGGGYT

V: TRBV2
J: TRBJ2-6
CDR3: ASSDDTSGANVLT

V: TRBV12-3/TRBV12-4
J: TRBJ2-7
CDR3: ASSFSTGDLYEQY

V: TRBV6-6
J: TRBJ1-1
CDR3: ASSYDARLATEAF

V: TRBV3-1
J: TRBJ2-3
CDR3: ASSQEGGAQY

V: TRBV5-1
J: TRBJ1-2
CDR3: ASSFLDSRGGYT

V: TRBV7-3
J: TRBJ2-3
CDR3: ASSSTSGGVGTQY

V: TRBV5-1
J: TRBJ1-1
CDR3: ASSYRQGIQTEAF

V: TRBV20-1
J: TRBJ1-2
CDR3: SARDSLDYGYT

V: TRBV7-9
J: TRBJ2-1
CDR3: ASRGGESYNEQF

V: TRBV3-1
J: TRBJ1-2
CDR3: ASSPQWTAHYGYT